Presented here are 26 T cell receptor beta chains from one specimen sequenced in a study of cytomegalovirus exposure and HLA in healthy donors. In the PCR, 60 Vbeta and 13 Jbeta primers were used. The repertoire was sequenced with immunoSEQ multiplex PCR; TCRdb's copy has only in-frame clones and lacks some. This sample has about 77,000 clones, with 75% to 80% found just once. Input material: PBMCs. The source is a man in his forties in good health and CMV-seronegative.

The V and J genes are TRBV7-2 and TRBJ1-2; D gene ambiguous. V lost 2 bases and J 8 bases, leaving 12 bases between the germline ends. The CDR3 contains 13 residues. The germline V gene encodes CDR1 SGHTA and CDR2 FQGNSA. CDR3 bases: TGTGCCAGCAGCTTACTTGTAGGGAGGGGCTACACCTTC. Translated: CASSLLVGRGYTF. Looking up the rest from reference TRBV7-2 and TRBJ1-2 gives the full variable domain: GAGVSQSPSNKVTEKGKDVELRCDPISGHTALYWYRQSLGQGLEFLIYFQGNSAPDKSGLPSDRFSAERTGGSVSTLTIQRTQQEDSAVYLCASSLLVGRGYTFGSGTRLTVV.

The CDR3 region is CASSLDSRYSYEQYF. The CDR3 DNA is TGTGCCAGCAGCTTAGACAGCCGCTATTCCTACGAGCAGTACTTC. V usage is TRBV7-3 and J usage is TRBJ2-7; D possibly corresponds to TRBD1 (5 bases). Per the germline V gene, CDR1 is SGHTA and CDR2 is FQGTGA. This CDR3 spans 15 amino acids. V gave up 2 bases and J gave up 1 base, with 12 bases separating them.

This chain uses TRBV2 with TRBJ2-1, with TRBD2 matching 10 bases. Germline values: CDR1 SNHLY, CDR2 FYNNEI. Trimming at V came to 2 bases and at J to 2 bases, leaving 0 bases not matched to a gene. CDR3 length: 15 residues. The CDR3 sequence: CASSESGGAYNEQFF. The DNA for the CDR3 is TGTGCCAGCAGTGAAAGCGGGGGGGCCTACAATGAGCAGTTCTTC.

The gene calls are TRBV5-1 and TRBJ2-1, with D possibly TRBD2 on 6 matching bases. Per the germline V gene, CDR1 is SGHRS and CDR2 is YFSETQ. The CDR3 has 14 residues. V dropped 2 bases and J dropped 7 bases, with 13 bases sitting between them. CDR3 DNA: TGCGCCAGCAGCTTTAATGGTCTAGCGAATGAGCAGTTCTTC. Translating it yields CASSFNGLANEQFF.

In nucleotides, the CDR3 is TGCGCCAGCAGCTTGGGAGGGGAGGGTACAGATACGCAGTATTTT. Its protein product is CASSLGGEGTDTQYF. The V gene is TRBV5-1, the J gene TRBJ2-3; 7 bases match TRBD2. The V segment lost 0 bases and the J segment 3 bases; nucleotides outside the gene matches: 4. CDR1 is SGHRS, CDR2 YFSETQ, per germline. The CDR3 length is 15 residues.

This sequence joins TRBV30 and TRBJ1-5; 9 bases agree with TRBD1. V dropped 0 bases and J dropped 4; count of bases not matched to a gene: 13. CDR1 is GTSNPN, CDR2 SVGIG, per germline (reference sequence). The CDR3 contains 18 residues. CDR3 sequence (DNA): TGTGCCTGGAGTGTACTCTCTCTGGGACAGGGAACGAATCAGCCCCAGCATTTT. Amino acids: CAWSVLSLGQGTNQPQHF.

The CDR3 DNA sequence: TGCGCCAGCAGCGTGATGCTAGCGGGGGTTACAGATACGCAGTATTTT. Translating gives CASSVMLAGVTDTQYF. The chain recombines TRBV5-1 with TRBJ2-3, with 10 bases lining up with TRBD2. CDR3 length: 16 residues. Germline V gene lookup returns CDR1 SGHRS and CDR2 YFSETQ. V shed 4 bases, J shed 3 bases, and the junction held 8 bases outside the gene matches.

V and J are TRBV27 and TRBJ1-6; D not certain. CDR1 and CDR2 (germline): MNHEY, SMNVEV (reference sequence). This CDR3 comprises 14 residues. V was trimmed by 3 bases and J by 5 bases, leaving 8 bases between them. DNA of the CDR3: TGTGCCAGCAGTTTCAGTTACAATAATTCACCCCTCCACTTT. Its translation: CASSFSYNNSPLHF.

The V gene is TRBV6-1, the J gene TRBJ2-1, with TRBD2 as a possible D gene (6 bases). The CDR3 has 16 amino acids. Germline-derived CDR1 and CDR2 are MNHNS and SASEGT. The ends were cut back, 4 bases at V and 4 bases at J, with 17 bases in the middle. The CDR3, as DNA: TGTGCCAGCAGTGGATCGATTGGCGGAGGGTACAATGAGCAGTTCTTC. As protein: CASSGSIGGGYNEQFF.

The chain recombines TRBV7-8 with TRBJ1-2; 8 bases match TRBD1. This CDR3 contains 15 residues. Germline assignment: CDR1 SGHVS and CDR2 FQNEAQ. V was pared by 6 bases and J by 5 bases, with 11 bases of the junction left unmatched. The CDR3 sequence is CASSSLSRTGYGYTF. The CDR3 DNA follows: TGTGCCAGCAGTTCATTATCCCGGACAGGGTATGGCTACACCTTC.

This clone was observed a single time. The genes are TRBV7-2 and TRBJ2-7; D might be TRBD2 (5 bases). Trimming stripped 3 bases from V and 4 bases from J, with 7 bases between. CDR3 length: 12 amino acids. From germline, CDR1 is SGHTA and CDR2 FQGNSA. The CDR3 loop is CASSLSGYEQYF. The CDR3 nucleotides are TGTGCCAGCAGCTTGTCGGGGTACGAGCAGTACTTC.

This clone has just one count. The rearrangement uses TRBV4-1 and TRBJ2-1; D is perhaps TRBD2 (6 bases). Germline V gives CDR1 MGHRA, CDR2 YSYEKL. Trimming pared 0 bases from V and 6 bases from J, leaving 18 bases between. The CDR3 runs 17 residues. The CDR3 protein is CASSQDLPGLLGNEQFF. The CDR3 DNA follows: TGCGCCAGCAGCCAAGATCTGCCGGGACTTTTAGGCAATGAGCAGTTCTTC.

The J gene is TRBJ1-2, the V gene TRBV7-9; D gene ambiguous. The CDR3 is made up of 16 amino acids. The V gene lost 0 bases and the J gene lost 6 bases, with 17 bases spanning the gap. Germline V CDR1 and CDR2: SEHNR, FQNEAQ (reference sequence). The CDR3 spells CASSLASLRSGDGYTF. The CDR3 nucleotides are TGTGCCAGCAGCTTAGCGTCCTTAAGATCCGGGGATGGCTACACCTTC.

This clone has just a few counts. The rearrangement joins TRBV4-3 to TRBJ1-6; possibly TRBD1 for D (5 bases). V lost 1 base to trimming and J lost 8 bases, with 15 bases between them. CDR3 size: 16 residues. Germline values: CDR1 LGHNA, CDR2 YSLEER. The CDR3 is CASSQGPREVHSPLHF. For the CDR3, the DNA is TGCGCCAGCAGCCAAGGTCCCAGGGAAGTCCATTCACCCCTCCACTTT.

The chain has TRBV5-4 and TRBJ2-2; no clear D. Looked up from germline, CDR1 is SGHNT and CDR2 is YYREEE (reference sequence). The length of the CDR3 is 15 residues. Trimming stripped 1 base from V and 4 bases from J, with 11 bases between. The CDR3 DNA follows: TGTGCCAGCAGCTTGCGACAACTGGCCACCGGGGAGCTGTTTTTT. Protein: CASSLRQLATGELFF.

The V and J genes are TRBV2 and TRBJ2-5, with D tentatively TRBD1 (6 bases). The last part of the DNA fits TRBJ2-7 better; the J call may be wrong. Germline CDR1 and CDR2: SNHLY and FYNNEI. The length of the CDR3 is 13 residues. This CDR3 is CASSEQGSYEQYF. In nucleotides, the CDR3 is TGTGCCAGCAGTGAACAGGGGTCGTACGAGCAGTACTTC.

This chain uses TRBV18 with TRBJ2-2; 9 nucleotides agree with TRBD1. Trimming removed 4 bases from V and 3 bases from J; junction bases left unmatched: 6. The CDR3 contains 16 residues. Germline CDR1 and CDR2: KGHSH and LQKENI. CDR3 protein: CASSLRQGVDTGELFF. CDR3 sequence (DNA): TGTGCCAGCTCACTCCGACAGGGGGTTGACACCGGGGAGCTGTTTTTT.

The V and J genes are TRBV6-5 and TRBJ1-5, with a tentative D call TRBD1 (5 bases). V lost 2 bases, J lost 4 bases, and 12 bases lay in between. From germline, CDR1 is MNHEY and CDR2 SVGAGI. There are 15 residues in the CDR3. In nucleotides, the CDR3 is TGTGCCAGCAGTTACGATGGGGGACTTAATCAGCCCCAGCATTTT. It yields the protein CASSYDGGLNQPQHF.

V gene TRBV29-1 combines with J gene TRBJ2-2; 8 positions agree with TRBD2. The trim removed 6 bases at V and 4 bases at J, leaving 7 bases unmatched. Germline V CDR1 and CDR2: SQVTM, ANQGSEA. The CDR3 totals 14 residues. CDR3 in DNA: TGCAGCGTACTTAGCGGGGCTGTCACCGGGGAGCTGTTTTTT. This gives the protein CSVLSGAVTGELFF.

This clone has just a few counts. The rearrangement links TRBV6-6 to TRBJ1-5; D call uncertain. This CDR3 comprises 15 residues. Germline assignment: CDR1 MNHNY and CDR2 SVGAGI (reference sequence). Trimming took off 6 bases at V and 2 bases at J, with 14 bases between the two ends. CDR3 amino acids: CASSSGVVGNQPQHF. In DNA form, the CDR3 reads TGTGCCAGCAGCTCGGGAGTTGTCGGCAATCAGCCCCAGCATTTT.

The rearrangement joins TRBV6-1 to TRBJ1-2; 8 nucleotides match TRBD1. The CDR3 has 15 amino acids. Germline V gives CDR1 MNHNS, CDR2 SASEGT. V shed 5 bases, J shed 4 bases, and the junction held 9 bases outside the gene matches. The CDR3 DNA reads as TGTGCCAGCAGTCTCCACCGGGACAGGTTCTATGGCTACACCTTC. Translating gives CASSLHRDRFYGYTF.

The chain carries TRBV7-2 and TRBJ2-7; TRBD2 matches at 7 bases. The V gene end was trimmed by 5 bases and the J gene end by 6 bases; junction bases not matched to a gene: 7. The CDR3 contains 13 residues. Germline values: CDR1 SGHTA, CDR2 FQGNSA. CDR3 amino acids: CASSAGRASEQYF. The DNA for the CDR3 is TGTGCCAGCAGCGCGGGGAGGGCAAGCGAGCAGTACTTC.

This chain connects TRBV11-2 to TRBJ1-2; 7 nucleotides match TRBD1. This CDR3 has 16 residues. Germline values: CDR1 SGHAT, CDR2 FQNNGV. Trimming cost V 4 bases and J 5 bases; bases outside gene matches: 13. The CDR3 nucleotides read TGTGCCAGCAGCTCCCTAAGGACAGGCCCCGATTATGGCTACACCTTC. It translates to CASSSLRTGPDYGYTF.

In its sample, this clone was seen a few times. The V call is TRBV5-4, the J call TRBJ1-6; D is uncertain. The CDR3 has 15 residues. Germline CDR1 reads SGHNT; CDR2 reads YYREEE (reference sequence). The V end was cut by 4 bases, the J end by 0 bases, with 8 bases between. CDR3 in amino acids: CASSPQSSYNSPLHF. DNA for the CDR3: TGTGCCAGCAGCCCACAGAGCTCCTATAATTCACCCCTCCACTTT.

This clone was counted only a few times. The V and J genes are TRBV9 and TRBJ1-4; 8 bases line up with TRBD1. The CDR3 covers 18 residues. From germline, CDR1 is SGDLS and CDR2 YYNGEE. The V and J ends lost 3 bases and 4 bases, in that order; junction bases with no gene match: 14. The CDR3: CASSARGQGRLDNEKLFF. The CDR3 DNA sequence: TGTGCCAGCAGCGCCCGCGGACAGGGAAGGTTGGATAATGAAAAACTGTTTTTT.

DNA of the CDR3: TGTGCCACCAGCAGAGTAAAACAGGGACCCCCCTATGGCTACACCTTC. As protein: CATSRVKQGPPYGYTF. The chain combines TRBV15 with TRBJ1-2, with D perhaps matching TRBD1 (6 bases). Germline CDR1 is LNHNV and CDR2 is YYDKDF (reference sequence). The CDR3 contains 16 residues. With 1 base removed from V and 4 bases from J, the gap between germline ends came to 16 bases.